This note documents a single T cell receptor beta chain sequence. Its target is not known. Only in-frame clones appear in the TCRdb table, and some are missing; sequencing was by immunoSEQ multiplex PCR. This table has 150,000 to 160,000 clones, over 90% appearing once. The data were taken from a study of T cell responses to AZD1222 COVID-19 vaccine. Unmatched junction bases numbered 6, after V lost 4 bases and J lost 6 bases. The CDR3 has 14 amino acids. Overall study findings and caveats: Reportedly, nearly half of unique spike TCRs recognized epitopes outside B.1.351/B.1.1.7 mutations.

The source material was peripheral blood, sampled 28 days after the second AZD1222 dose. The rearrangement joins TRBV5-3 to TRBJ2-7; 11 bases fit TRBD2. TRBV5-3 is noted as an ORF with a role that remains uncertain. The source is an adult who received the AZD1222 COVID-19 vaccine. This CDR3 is CARSPTSGTTEQYF. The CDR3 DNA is TGTGCCAGAAGCCCGACTAGCGGGACAACCGAGCAGTACTTC.